The 10 T cell receptor beta chains below all came from one sample that was sequenced in a study of vaccination effects on CD4 cells after COVID-19. Assay: immunoSEQ multiplex PCR; the TCRdb copy retains only in-frame clones and omits some. Of about 20,000 clones in the sample, approximately 70% were seen once. Pools of viral peptides were used by the ViraFEST assay to expand antigen-specific CD4+ T cells ahead of sequencing. The authors isolated CD4+ T cells after 10 days of culture. Testing of the vaccine recipients showed negative nucleocapsid antibodies and no prior SARS-CoV-2 infection. For these TCRs, the target antigens are not known. The specimen comprised CD4+ T cells from PBMCs cultured with HCoV-NL63 spike peptides, sampled before COVID-19 vaccination. These receptors all come from a human donor who received a COVID-19 vaccine.

This chain links TRBV4-1 with TRBJ2-1, with 12 bases matching TRBD2. This CDR3 has 19 amino acids. CDR1 is MGHRA, CDR2 YSYEKL, per germline. After removal of 3 bases from V and 5 bases from J, the junction contained 14 bases not matched to a gene. This CDR3 reads CASSHIGLAGGRYNNEQFF. CDR3 DNA sequence: TGCGCCAGCAGCCATATCGGGCTAGCGGGGGGGCGTTACAACAATGAGCAGTTCTTC.

This clone was recorded once. The chain uses TRBV18 and TRBJ1-1; maybe TRBD1 (5 bases). Germline V gene sequence: CDR1 KGHSH, CDR2 LQKENI. The CDR3 runs to 14 residues. Trimming left V 3 bases short and J 0 bases short, with 8 bases between. The CDR3 nucleotides read TGTGCCAGCTCACCGGGGGGATTGAACACTGAAGCTTTCTTT. Translation: CASSPGGLNTEAFF.

V and J are TRBV6-4 and TRBJ2-7; D call uncertain. The CDR3 runs 11 residues. Between the trimmed V and J ends, which lost 6 bases and 4 bases, there was a span of 7 bases. From germline, CDR1 is MRHNA and CDR2 SNTAGT. Here the CDR3 DNA reads TGTGCCAGCAGCTACAATTACGAGCAGTACTTC. It encodes CASSYNYEQYF.

This chain uses TRBV11-3 with TRBJ2-3; the match to TRBD2 covers 8 bases. This CDR3 comprises 17 residues. Trimming at V came to 3 bases and at J to 5 bases, leaving 13 bases not matched to a gene. Per germline, CDR1 SGHNT and CDR2 YENEEA. The CDR3 sequence: CASSFALGSGEGDTQYF. As DNA, the CDR3 is TGTGCCAGCAGCTTTGCCTTAGGTAGCGGGGAAGGAGATACGCAGTATTTT.

This clone has a single count. The rearrangement joins TRBV5-8 to TRBJ2-6; D remains ambiguous. The V end lost 0 bases, the J end lost 0 bases, and 4 bases lay between the germline ends. The CDR3 runs 15 residues. CDR1 SGHTS and CDR2 YDEGEE come from the germline V gene. The CDR3 region has the DNA TGTGCCAGCAGCTTGGTCATCTCTGGGGCCAACGTCCTGACTTTC. Translating it yields CASSLVISGANVLTF.

The chain uses TRBV5-6 and TRBJ2-1; TRBD2 agrees at 12 bases. Unmatched junction bases numbered 5, after V lost 4 bases and J lost 6 bases. Per the germline V gene, CDR1 is SGHDT and CDR2 is YYEEEE. The CDR3 has 15 residues. The CDR3 loop reads CASSPGLAGTNEQFF. CDR3 sequence (DNA): TGTGCCAGCAGCCCGGGACTAGCGGGCACCAATGAGCAGTTCTTC.

CDR3 bases: TGTGCCAGCAGCCGGGAGACGGAGAGCTCCTACAATGAGCAGTTCTTC. This sequence encodes CASSRETESSYNEQFF. J is TRBJ2-1 and V is TRBV5-5; perhaps TRBD2 as D (6 bases). V was trimmed by 4 bases and J by 0 bases, leaving 14 bases between them. The CDR3 length is 16 residues. The V gene's germline CDR1 is SGHKS and CDR2 YYEKEE (reference sequence).

V usage is TRBV3-1 (or the pseudogene TRBV3-2) and J usage is TRBJ1-3; no reliable D call. The germline V gene has CDR1 LGHDT and CDR2 YNNKEL (reference sequence). V lost 4 bases and J lost 6, with 16 bases in between. The CDR3 runs 15 residues. The CDR3 sequence: CASSPATGYENTIYF. CDR3 DNA: TGTGCCAGCAGCCCAGCAACGGGGTATGAAAACACCATATATTTT.

This chain connects TRBV5-6 to TRBJ1-6, with D possibly being TRBD1 (6 bases). The CDR3 loop spans 14 amino acids. The germline CDR1 and CDR2 sequences are SGHDT and YYEEEE. Trimming pared 4 bases from V and 4 bases from J, leaving 9 bases between. In DNA form, the CDR3 reads TGTGCCAGCAGCGCACAGGGATATAATTCACCCCTCCACTTT. Protein product: CASSAQGYNSPLHF.

CDR3 protein: CASSRQGIGNTIYF. CDR3 bases: TGTGCCAGTAGTAGACAGGGGATCGGAAACACCATATATTTT. The rearrangement joins TRBV19 to TRBJ1-3; 8 bases align to TRBD1. Per the germline V gene, CDR1 is LNHDA and CDR2 is SQIVND (reference sequence). V gave up 4 bases and J gave up 4 bases; unmatched junction bases: 3. The CDR3 contains 14 residues.